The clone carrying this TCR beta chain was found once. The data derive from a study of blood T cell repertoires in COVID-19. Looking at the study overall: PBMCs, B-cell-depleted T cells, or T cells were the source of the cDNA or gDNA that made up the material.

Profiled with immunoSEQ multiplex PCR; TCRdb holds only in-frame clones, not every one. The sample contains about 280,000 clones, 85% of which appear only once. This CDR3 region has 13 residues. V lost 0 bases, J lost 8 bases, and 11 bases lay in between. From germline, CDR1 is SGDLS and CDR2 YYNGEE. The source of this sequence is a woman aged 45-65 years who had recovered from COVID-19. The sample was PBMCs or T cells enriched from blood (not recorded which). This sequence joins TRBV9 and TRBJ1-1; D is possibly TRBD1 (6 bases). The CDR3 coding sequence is TGTGCCAGCAGCGTAGGGGGGCCTGGCGAAGCTTTCTTT. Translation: CASSVGGPGEAFF.